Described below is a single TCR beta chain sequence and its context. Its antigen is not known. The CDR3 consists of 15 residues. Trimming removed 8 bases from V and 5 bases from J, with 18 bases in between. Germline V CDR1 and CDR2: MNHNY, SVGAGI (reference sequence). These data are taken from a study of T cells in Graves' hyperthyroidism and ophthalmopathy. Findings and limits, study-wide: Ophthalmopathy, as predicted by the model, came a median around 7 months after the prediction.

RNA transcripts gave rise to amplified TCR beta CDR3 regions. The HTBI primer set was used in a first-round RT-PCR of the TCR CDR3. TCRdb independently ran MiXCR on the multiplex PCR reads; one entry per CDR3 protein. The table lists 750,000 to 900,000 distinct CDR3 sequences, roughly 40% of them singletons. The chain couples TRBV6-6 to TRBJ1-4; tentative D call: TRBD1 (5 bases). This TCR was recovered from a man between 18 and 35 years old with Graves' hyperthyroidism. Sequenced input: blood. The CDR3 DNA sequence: TGTGCCAGCGGCTCCGGGACTTCCGAAAATGAAAAACTGTTTTTT. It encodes CASGSGTSENEKLFF.